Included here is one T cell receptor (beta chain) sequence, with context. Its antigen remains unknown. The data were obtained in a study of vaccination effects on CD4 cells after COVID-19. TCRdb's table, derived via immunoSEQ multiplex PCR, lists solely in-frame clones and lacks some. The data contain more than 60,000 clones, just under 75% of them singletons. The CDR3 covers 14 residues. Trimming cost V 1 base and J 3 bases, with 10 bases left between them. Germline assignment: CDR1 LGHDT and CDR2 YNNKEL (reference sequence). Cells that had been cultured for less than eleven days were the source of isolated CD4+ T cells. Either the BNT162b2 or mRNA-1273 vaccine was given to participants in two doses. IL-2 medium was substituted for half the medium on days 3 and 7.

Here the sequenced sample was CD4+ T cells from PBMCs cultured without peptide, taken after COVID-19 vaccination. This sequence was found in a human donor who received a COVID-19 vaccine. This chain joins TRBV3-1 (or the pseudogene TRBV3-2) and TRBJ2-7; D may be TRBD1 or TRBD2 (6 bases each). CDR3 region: CASSQGGASYEQYV. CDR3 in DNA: TGTGCCAGCAGCCAAGGGGGGGCAAGCTACGAGCAGTACGTC.